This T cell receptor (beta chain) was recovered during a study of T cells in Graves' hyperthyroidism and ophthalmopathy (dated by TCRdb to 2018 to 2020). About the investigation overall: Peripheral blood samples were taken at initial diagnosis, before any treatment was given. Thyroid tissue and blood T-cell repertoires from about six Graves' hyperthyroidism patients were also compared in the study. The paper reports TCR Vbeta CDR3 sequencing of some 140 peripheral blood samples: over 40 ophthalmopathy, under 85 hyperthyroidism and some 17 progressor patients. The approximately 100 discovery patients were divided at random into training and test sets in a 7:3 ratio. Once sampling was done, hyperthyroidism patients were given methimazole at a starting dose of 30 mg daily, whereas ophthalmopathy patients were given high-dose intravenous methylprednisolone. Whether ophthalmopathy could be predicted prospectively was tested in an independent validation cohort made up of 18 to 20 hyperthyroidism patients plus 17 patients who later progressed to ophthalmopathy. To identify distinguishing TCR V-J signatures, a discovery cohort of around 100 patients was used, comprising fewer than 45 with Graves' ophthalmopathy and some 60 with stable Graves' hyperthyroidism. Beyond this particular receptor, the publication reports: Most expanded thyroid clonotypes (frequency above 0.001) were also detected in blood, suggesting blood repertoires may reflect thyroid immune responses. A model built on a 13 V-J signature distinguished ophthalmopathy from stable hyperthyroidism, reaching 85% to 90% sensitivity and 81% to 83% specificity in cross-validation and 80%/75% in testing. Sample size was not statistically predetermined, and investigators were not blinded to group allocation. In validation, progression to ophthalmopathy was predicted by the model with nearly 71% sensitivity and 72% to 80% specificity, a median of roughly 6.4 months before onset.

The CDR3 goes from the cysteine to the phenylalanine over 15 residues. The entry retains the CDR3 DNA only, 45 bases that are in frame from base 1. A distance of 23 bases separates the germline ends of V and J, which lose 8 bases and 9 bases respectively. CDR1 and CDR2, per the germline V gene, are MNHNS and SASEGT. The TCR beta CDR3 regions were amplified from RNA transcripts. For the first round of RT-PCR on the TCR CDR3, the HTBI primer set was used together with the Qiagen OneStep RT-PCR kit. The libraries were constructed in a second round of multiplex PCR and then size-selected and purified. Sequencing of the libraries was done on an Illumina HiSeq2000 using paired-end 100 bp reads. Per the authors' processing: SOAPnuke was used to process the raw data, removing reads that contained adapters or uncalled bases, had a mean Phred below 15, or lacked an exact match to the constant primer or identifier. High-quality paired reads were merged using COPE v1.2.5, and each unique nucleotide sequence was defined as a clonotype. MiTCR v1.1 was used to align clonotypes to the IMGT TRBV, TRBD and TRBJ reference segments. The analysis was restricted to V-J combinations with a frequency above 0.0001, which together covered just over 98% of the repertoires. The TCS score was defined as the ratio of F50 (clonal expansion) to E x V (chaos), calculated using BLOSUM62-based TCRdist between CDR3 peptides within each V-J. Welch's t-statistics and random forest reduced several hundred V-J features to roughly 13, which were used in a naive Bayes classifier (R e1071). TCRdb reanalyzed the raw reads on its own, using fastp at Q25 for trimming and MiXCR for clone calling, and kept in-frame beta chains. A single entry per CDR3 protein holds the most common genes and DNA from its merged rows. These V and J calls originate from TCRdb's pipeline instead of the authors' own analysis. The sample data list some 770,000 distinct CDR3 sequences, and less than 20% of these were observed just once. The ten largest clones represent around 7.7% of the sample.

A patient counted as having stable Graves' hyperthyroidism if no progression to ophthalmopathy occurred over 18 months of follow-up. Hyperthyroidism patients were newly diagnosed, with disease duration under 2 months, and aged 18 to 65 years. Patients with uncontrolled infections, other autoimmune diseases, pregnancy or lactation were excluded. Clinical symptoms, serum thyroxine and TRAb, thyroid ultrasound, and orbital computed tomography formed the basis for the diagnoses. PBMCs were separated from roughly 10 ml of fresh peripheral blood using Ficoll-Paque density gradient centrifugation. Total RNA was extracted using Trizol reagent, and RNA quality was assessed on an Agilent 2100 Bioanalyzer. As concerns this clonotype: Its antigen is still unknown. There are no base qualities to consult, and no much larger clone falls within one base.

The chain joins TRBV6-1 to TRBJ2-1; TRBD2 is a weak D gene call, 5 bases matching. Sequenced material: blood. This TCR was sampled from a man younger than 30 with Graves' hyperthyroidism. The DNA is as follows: TGTGCCAGCTCCGTTCTCCGGGGAGTCGAGGGTGAGCAGTTCTTC. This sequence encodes CASSVLRGVEGEQFF.